These 4 T cell receptor beta chains came from one sample sequenced in a study of blood T cell repertoires in COVID-19. Using immunoSEQ multiplex PCR, the repertoire was profiled, and TCRdb retains in-frame clones only, with some absent. Found here are nearly 250,000 clones, about 80% of them singletons; the top ten hold around 1.9%. Sequencing was carried out using peripheral blood. The receptors were gathered from a woman at least 80 years old with acute or convalescent COVID-19.

This sequence joins TRBV5-6 and TRBJ1-2; 10 bases are a match to TRBD1. With 2 bases clipped from V and 7 bases from J, the junction kept 5 bases outside the gene matches. Germline V gene data show CDR1 as SGHDT and CDR2 as YYEEEE. The CDR3 extends over 14 amino acids. CDR3 region: CASSFAGQGRGYTF. The CDR3 nucleotides read TGTGCCAGCAGCTTCGCGGGACAGGGGCGTGGCTACACCTTC.

The gene calls are TRBV3-1 (or the pseudogene TRBV3-2) and TRBJ2-4; 16 bases are shared with TRBD2. Losses at the gene ends were 4 bases for V and 8 bases for J; bases not matched to a gene: 5. This CDR3 has 16 amino acids. Germline CDR1 reads LGHDT; CDR2 reads YNNKEL (reference sequence). The CDR3 nucleotides are TGTGCCAGCAGCCCGACGGGACTAGCGGGGGGGCACATTCAGTACTTC. This sequence encodes CASSPTGLAGGHIQYF.

The rearrangement links TRBV2 to TRBJ1-3; D not resolved. The germline CDR1 and CDR2 sequences are SNHLY and FYNNEI. Trimming stripped 7 bases from V and 8 bases from J, with 9 bases between. The CDR3 spans 11 residues. The CDR3 DNA sequence: TGTGCCAGCACTCAGGAATACACCATATATTTT. It is translated as CASTQEYTIYF.

CDR3 DNA: TGCGCCAGCAGCCCCACAGGTCCCCTGCATCCGGGACAGGGGGGTGGCTACACCTTC. It translates to CASSPTGPLHPGQGGGYTF. The chain is built from TRBV4-3 and TRBJ1-2; 11 positions match TRBD1. Germline V gives CDR1 LGHNA, CDR2 YSLEER. V was clipped by 4 bases and J by 7 bases; unmatched bases: 20. CDR3 size: 19 residues.